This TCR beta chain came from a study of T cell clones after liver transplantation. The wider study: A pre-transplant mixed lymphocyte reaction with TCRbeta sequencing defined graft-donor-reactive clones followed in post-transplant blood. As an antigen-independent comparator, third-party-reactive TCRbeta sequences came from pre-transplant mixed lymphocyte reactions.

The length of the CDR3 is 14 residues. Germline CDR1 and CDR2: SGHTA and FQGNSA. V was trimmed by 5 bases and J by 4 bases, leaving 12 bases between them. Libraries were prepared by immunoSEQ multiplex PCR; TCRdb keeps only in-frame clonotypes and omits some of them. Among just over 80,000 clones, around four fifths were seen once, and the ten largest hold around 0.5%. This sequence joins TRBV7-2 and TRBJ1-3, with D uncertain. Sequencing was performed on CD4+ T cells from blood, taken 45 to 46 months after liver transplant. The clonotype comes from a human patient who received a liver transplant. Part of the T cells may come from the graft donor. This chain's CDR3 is CASSPGNSGNTIYF. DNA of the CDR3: TGTGCCAGCAGCCCGGGTAACTCGGGAAACACCATATATTTT.